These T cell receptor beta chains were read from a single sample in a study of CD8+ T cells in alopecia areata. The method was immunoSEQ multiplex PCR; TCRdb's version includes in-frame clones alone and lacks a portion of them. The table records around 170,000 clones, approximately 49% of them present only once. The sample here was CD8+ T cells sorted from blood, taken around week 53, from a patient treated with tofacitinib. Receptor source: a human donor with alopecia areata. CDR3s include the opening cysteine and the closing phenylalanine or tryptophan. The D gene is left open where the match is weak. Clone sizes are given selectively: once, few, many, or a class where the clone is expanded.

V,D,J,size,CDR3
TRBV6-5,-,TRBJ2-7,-,CASSYQGLHEQYF
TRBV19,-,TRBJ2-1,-,CASSITVGLYNEQFF
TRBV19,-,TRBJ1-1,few,CASSKTQRLGEAFF
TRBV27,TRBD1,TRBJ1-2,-,CASSLAGQGYGYTF
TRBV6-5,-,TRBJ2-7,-,CASSYVKGGYEQYF
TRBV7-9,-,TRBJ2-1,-,CASSSRLEKGDYNEQFF
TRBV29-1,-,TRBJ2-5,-,CSVTQGTQYF
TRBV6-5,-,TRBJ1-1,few,CASSRKVETEAFF
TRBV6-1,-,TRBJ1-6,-,CASSGDGLYNSPLHF
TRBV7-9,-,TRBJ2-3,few,CASSPFRDKITDTQYF
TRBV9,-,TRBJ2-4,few,CASSVGDSGVRPHIQYF
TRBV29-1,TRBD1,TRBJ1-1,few,CSVEDPLQGGTEAFF
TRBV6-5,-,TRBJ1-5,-,CASSYRSSYQPQHF
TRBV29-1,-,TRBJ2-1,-,CSVEGGYNEQFF
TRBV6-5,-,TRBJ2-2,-,CASSYSTVGELFF
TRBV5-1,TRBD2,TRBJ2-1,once,CASSLWDGGTYNEQFF
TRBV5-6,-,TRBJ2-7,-,CASSLYAVAAYEQYF
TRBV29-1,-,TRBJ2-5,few,CSVSQTFQETQYF
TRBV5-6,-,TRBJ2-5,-,CASSLGLAGQETQYF
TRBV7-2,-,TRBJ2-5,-,CASSPSGVRGETQYF
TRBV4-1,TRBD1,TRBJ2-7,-,CASSQDGARGSDEQYF
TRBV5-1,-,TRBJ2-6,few,CASSLEPGANVLTF
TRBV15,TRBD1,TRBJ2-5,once,CATSNLTGGHETQYF
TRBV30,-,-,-,CAWNPDSYEQYF
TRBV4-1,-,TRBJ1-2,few,CASSQVAGNYGYTF
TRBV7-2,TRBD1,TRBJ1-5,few,CASSWDRDQPQHF